This T cell receptor (beta chain) is from a study of patients and donors after allogeneic stem cell transplantation. Germline CDR1 reads LNHNV; CDR2 reads YYDKDF (reference sequence). V lost 1 base to trimming and J lost 5 bases, with 14 bases between them. This CDR3 contains 16 residues. TCRdb re-called the RT-PCR reads with MiXCR, one entry per CDR3 protein. The sample includes some 960,000 distinct CDR3 sequences, roughly 18% of them seen just once. This clonotype has a handful of counts. The clonotype comes from a human donor who was either an allogeneic HSCT recipient or a stem cell or donor lymphocyte infusion donor (not recorded which). It is not recorded whose cells these are; they may come from a transplant donor. The chain links TRBV15 to TRBJ1-4; perhaps TRBD1 as D (5 bases). The sample taken for sequencing was blood, either unsorted or a sorted T cell fraction (not recorded which). In DNA form, the CDR3 reads TGTGCCACCAGCAGAGGAACAGGAAGTGGGAATGAAAAACTGTTTTTT. This translates into CATSRGTGSGNEKLFF.